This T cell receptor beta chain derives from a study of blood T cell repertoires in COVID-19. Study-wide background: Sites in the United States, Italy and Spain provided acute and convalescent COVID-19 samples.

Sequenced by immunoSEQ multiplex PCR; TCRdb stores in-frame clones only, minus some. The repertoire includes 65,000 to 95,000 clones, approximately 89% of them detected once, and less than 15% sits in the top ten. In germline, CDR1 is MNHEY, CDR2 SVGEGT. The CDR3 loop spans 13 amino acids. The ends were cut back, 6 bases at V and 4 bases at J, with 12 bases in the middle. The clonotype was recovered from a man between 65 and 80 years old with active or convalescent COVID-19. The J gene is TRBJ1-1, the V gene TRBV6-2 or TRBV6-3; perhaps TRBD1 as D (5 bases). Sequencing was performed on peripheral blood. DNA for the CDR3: TGTGCCAGCAGCCCTGCCAGGGCCACTGAAGCTTTCTTT. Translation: CASSPARATEAFF.